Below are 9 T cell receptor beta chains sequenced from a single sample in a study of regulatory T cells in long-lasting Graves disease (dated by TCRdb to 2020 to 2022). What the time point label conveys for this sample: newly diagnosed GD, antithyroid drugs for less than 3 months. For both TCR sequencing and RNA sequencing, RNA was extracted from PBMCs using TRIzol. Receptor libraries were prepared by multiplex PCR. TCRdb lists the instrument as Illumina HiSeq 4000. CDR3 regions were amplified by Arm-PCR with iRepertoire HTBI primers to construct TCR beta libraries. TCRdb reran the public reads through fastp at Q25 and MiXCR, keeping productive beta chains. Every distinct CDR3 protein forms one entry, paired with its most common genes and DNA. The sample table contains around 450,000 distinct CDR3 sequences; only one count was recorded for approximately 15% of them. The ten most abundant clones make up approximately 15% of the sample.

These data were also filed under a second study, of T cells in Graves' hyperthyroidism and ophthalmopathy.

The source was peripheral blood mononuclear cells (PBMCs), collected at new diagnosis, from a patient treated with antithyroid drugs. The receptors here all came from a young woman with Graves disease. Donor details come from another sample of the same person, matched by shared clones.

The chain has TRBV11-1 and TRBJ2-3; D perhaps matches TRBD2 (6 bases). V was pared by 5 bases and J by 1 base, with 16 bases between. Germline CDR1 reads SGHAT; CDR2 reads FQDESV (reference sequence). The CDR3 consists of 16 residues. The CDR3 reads CASSTTQEGGTDTQYF. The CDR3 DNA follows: TGTGCCAGCAGCACAACCCAGGAGGGCGGCACAGATACGCAGTATTTT.

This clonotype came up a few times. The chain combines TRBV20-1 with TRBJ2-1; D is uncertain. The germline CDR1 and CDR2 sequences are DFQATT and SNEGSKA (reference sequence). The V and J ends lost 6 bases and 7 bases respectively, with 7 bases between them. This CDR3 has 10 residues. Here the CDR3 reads CSAWGNEQFF. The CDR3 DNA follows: TGCAGTGCGTGGGGTAATGAGCAGTTCTTC.

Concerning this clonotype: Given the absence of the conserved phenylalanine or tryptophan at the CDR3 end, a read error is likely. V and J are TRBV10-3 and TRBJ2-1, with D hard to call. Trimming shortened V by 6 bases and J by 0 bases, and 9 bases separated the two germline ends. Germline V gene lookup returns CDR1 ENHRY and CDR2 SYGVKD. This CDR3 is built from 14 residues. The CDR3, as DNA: TGTGCCATCAGGCAGCGCGACTCCTACAATGAGCAGTTCCTC. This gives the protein CAIRQRDSYNEQFL.

For the CDR3, the DNA is TGCGCCAGCAGCTTGATACAGGGGGCGGCCGGGGAGCTGTTTTTT. This gives the protein CASSLIQGAAGELFF. The rearrangement links TRBV5-1 to TRBJ2-2, with 9 bases aligning to TRBD1. The CDR3 covers 15 residues. The V segment lost 1 base and the J segment 6 bases; nucleotides outside the gene matches: 4. CDR1 SGHRS and CDR2 YFSETQ come from the germline V gene.

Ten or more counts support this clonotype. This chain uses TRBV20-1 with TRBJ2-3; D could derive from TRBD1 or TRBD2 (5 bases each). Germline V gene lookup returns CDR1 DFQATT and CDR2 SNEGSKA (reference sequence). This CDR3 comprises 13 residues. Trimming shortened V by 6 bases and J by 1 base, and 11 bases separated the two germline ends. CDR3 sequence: CSAPRGGTDTQYF. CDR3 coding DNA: TGCAGTGCCCCGAGGGGAGGCACAGATACGCAGTATTTT.

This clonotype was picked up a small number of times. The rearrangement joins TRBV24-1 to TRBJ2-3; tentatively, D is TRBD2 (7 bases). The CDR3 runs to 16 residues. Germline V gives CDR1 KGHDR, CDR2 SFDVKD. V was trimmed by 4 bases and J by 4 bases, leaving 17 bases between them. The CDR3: CATSDPGGGGPDTQYF. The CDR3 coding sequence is TGTGCCACCAGTGACCCCGGAGGGGGGGGGCCAGATACGCAGTATTTT.

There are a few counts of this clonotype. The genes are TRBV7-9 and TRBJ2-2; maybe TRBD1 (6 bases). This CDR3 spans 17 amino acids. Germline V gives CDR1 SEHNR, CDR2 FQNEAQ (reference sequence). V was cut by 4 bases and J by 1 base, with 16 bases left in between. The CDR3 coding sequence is TGTGCCAGCAGCTCAGGGACACGGCTCATGAACACCGGGGAGCTGTTTTTT. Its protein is CASSSGTRLMNTGELFF. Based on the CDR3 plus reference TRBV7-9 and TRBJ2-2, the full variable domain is DTGVSQNPRHKITKRGQNVTFRCDPISEHNRLYWYRQTLGQGPEFLTYFQNEAQLEKSRLLSDRFSAERPKGSFSTLEIQRTEQGDSAMYLCASSSGTRLMNTGELFFGEGSRLTVL.

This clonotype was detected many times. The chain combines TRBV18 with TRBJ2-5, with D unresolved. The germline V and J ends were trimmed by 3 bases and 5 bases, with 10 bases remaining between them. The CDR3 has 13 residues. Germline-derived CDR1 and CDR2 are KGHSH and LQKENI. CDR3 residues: CASSPERGETQYF. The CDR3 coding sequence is TGTGCCAGCTCACCTGAACGTGGGGAGACCCAGTACTTC.

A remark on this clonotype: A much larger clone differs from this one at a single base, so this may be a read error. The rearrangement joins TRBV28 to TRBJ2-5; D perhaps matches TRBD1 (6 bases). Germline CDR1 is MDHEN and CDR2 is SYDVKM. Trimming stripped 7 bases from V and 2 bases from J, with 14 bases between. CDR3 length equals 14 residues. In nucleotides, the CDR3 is TGTGCCAGCACAAGAGTGGGACAACAAGAGACCCAGTACTTC. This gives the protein CASTRVGQQETQYF.